This T cell receptor beta chain derives from a study of blood T cells in healthy people across ages. General study findings and limits: Significant beta diversity loss was already apparent by age about 39, declining roughly linearly.

In the case of this clonotype: What it recognizes is unknown.

Through a sample-barcoded 5' primer and a J-beta primer mix, a second PCR was run for about 6 to 11 cycles. TCRdb used MiXCR to reprocess the 5' RACE reads, holding one entry per CDR3 protein. The sample holds some 890,000 distinct CDR3 sequences, almost 30% seen once. The CDR3 sequence is 13 residues long. The trim removed 3 bases at V and 6 bases at J, leaving 3 bases unmatched. From germline, CDR1 is KGHDR and CDR2 SFDVKD. These data were also reused for a study on T cells of mothers and their children.

Sequencing was performed on blood. V is TRBV24-1 and J is TRBJ1-2; the match to TRBD1 covers 7 bases. The receptor was derived from a woman in her thirties or forties in good health. This chain's CDR3 is CATSDLTGDGYTF. The CDR3 coding sequence is TGTGCCACCAGTGATCTTACAGGGGATGGCTACACCTTC.